These T cell receptor beta chains were read from a single sample in a study of spatial heterogeneity in lung cancer. MiXCR was run by TCRdb on the 5' RACE reads, yielding one entry per CDR3 protein. The table has about 95,000 distinct CDR3 sequences, around 8.6% seen once. Source: PBMCs, taken at surgery. All receptors derive from a male donor with early-stage non-small cell lung cancer. Each CDR3 is given with its conserved first and last residue. The order of the fields is D gene, J gene, clone size, CDR3 length, V gene, CDR3 protein, CDR3 DNA. The D gene is left open where the match is weak. A row's size may be missing; if present it is once, few, many or a size class.

D gene: .; J gene: TRBJ2-7; clone size: few; CDR3 length: 13; V gene: TRBV29-1; CDR3 protein: CSVGTPSSYEQYF; CDR3 DNA: TGCAGCGTCGGGACACCGAGCTCCTACGAGCAGTACTTC
D gene: TRBD2; J gene: TRBJ2-7; clone size: many; CDR3 length: 14; V gene: TRBV20-1; CDR3 protein: CSARRTSGSYEQYF; CDR3 DNA: TGCAGTGCTAGAAGGACTAGCGGGAGCTACGAGCAGTACTTC
D gene: .; J gene: TRBJ1-1; clone size: few; CDR3 length: 13; V gene: TRBV10-3; CDR3 protein: CAISESKVAEAFF; CDR3 DNA: TGTGCCATCAGTGAGTCGAAAGTGGCTGAAGCTTTCTTT
D gene: TRBD1; J gene: TRBJ1-4; clone size: few; CDR3 length: 15; V gene: TRBV16; CDR3 protein: CASRDRVATNEKLFF; CDR3 DNA: TGTGCCAGCAGGGACAGGGTTGCAACTAATGAAAAACTGTTTTTT
D gene: TRBD1; J gene: TRBJ2-2; clone size: many; CDR3 length: 16; V gene: TRBV28; CDR3 protein: CASSTFKGARAGELFF; CDR3 DNA: TGTGCCAGCAGTACCTTTAAGGGGGCGCGGGCCGGGGAGCTGTTTTTT
D gene: .; J gene: TRBJ1-1; clone size: many; CDR3 length: 11; V gene: TRBV2; CDR3 protein: CASSAGTEAFF; CDR3 DNA: TGTGCCAGCAGTGCTGGCACTGAAGCTTTCTTT
D gene: .; J gene: TRBJ2-1; clone size: .; CDR3 length: 13; V gene: TRBV5-5; CDR3 protein: CAGSLAWGNEQFF; CDR3 DNA: TGTGCCGGCAGCTTGGCGTGGGGGAATGAGCAGTTCTTC
D gene: TRBD1; J gene: TRBJ2-1; clone size: many; CDR3 length: 13; V gene: TRBV29-1; CDR3 protein: CSGPGQGGHEQFF; CDR3 DNA: TGCAGCGGTCCGGGACAGGGGGGGCATGAGCAGTTCTTC
D gene: .; J gene: TRBJ1-3; clone size: few; CDR3 length: 16; V gene: TRBV11-2; CDR3 protein: CASSLLAQASGNTIYF; CDR3 DNA: TGTGCCAGCAGCTTATTGGCACAGGCCTCTGGAAACACCATATATTTT
D gene: .; J gene: TRBJ2-3; clone size: few; CDR3 length: 13; V gene: TRBV20-1; CDR3 protein: CSERRERPDTQYF; CDR3 DNA: TGCAGTGAACGGAGGGAGAGGCCAGATACGCAGTATTTT
D gene: .; J gene: TRBJ1-6; clone size: few; CDR3 length: 15; V gene: TRBV3-1; CDR3 protein: CASSQGSPGRSPLHF; CDR3 DNA: TGTGCCAGCAGCCAAGGATCACCGGGGCGGTCACCCCTCCACTTT
D gene: TRBD1; J gene: TRBJ1-6; clone size: .; CDR3 length: 14; V gene: TRBV3-1; CDR3 protein: CATRRTGENSPLHF; CDR3 DNA: TGTGCCACCCGCCGGACAGGGGAGAATTCACCCCTCCACTTT
D gene: TRBD1; J gene: TRBJ1-2; clone size: medium-sized; CDR3 length: 12; V gene: TRBV29-1; CDR3 protein: CSAWDRDYGYTF; CDR3 DNA: TGCAGCGCCTGGGACAGGGACTATGGCTACACCTTC
D gene: TRBD2; J gene: TRBJ2-5; clone size: .; CDR3 length: 18; V gene: TRBV18; CDR3 protein: CASSPRDSGGPVQETQYF; CDR3 DNA: TGTGCCAGCTCACCCCGGGATAGCGGGGGGCCCGTTCAAGAGACCCAGTACTTC
D gene: .; J gene: TRBJ2-5; clone size: .; CDR3 length: 12; V gene: TRBV6-6; CDR3 protein: CASTTGAETQYF; CDR3 DNA: TGTGCCAGCACCACGGGGGCAGAGACCCAGTACTTC
D gene: .; J gene: TRBJ1-6; clone size: few; CDR3 length: 13; V gene: TRBV6-5; CDR3 protein: CASSYDPNSPLHF; CDR3 DNA: TGTGCCAGCAGTTACGACCCGAATTCACCCCTCCACTTT